The 27 T cell receptor beta chains listed next were all sequenced from one sample in a study of cytomegalovirus exposure and HLA in healthy donors. 13 Jbeta primers and 60 Vbeta primers were used for the PCR. Profiled with immunoSEQ multiplex PCR; TCRdb holds only in-frame clones, not every one. Of about 140,000 clones in the sample, approximately 72% are singletons; the top ten hold 6.5%. Sequenced input: PBMCs. Receptors originate from a woman between 55 and 75 years old in good health and CMV-seronegative.

The rearrangement joins TRBV4-3 to TRBJ1-4; D might be TRBD1 (5 bases). The CDR3 loop spans 16 amino acids. The V end was cut by 0 bases, the J end by 8 bases, with 16 bases between. Germline V gene sequence: CDR1 LGHNA, CDR2 YSLEER. The chain's CDR3 is CASSQDGGAWGEKLFF. CDR3 in DNA: TGCGCCAGCAGCCAAGATGGAGGGGCGTGGGGAGAAAAACTGTTTTTT.

The chain combines TRBV2 with TRBJ1-6; 8 bases map to TRBD1. Germline V lookup: CDR1 SNHLY, CDR2 FYNNEI. With V trimmed by 6 bases and J by 7 bases, 8 bases remained unmatched. The CDR3 length is 15 residues. The CDR3 region is CASSLQGQVNSPLHF. The CDR3 coding sequence is TGTGCCAGCAGCCTTCAGGGACAGGTGAATTCACCCCTCCACTTT.

V and J are TRBV15 and TRBJ2-1; D may be TRBD2 (6 bases). The V and J ends lost 3 bases and 0 bases respectively, with 12 bases between them. CDR1 and CDR2 from the germline V gene are LNHNV and YYDKDF (reference sequence). The CDR3 loop spans 16 amino acids. CDR3 sequence reads: CATSRGGGDSYNEQFF. The CDR3 DNA sequence: TGTGCCACCAGCAGGGGTGGAGGGGACTCCTACAATGAGCAGTTCTTC.

The gene calls are TRBV6-6 and TRBJ2-3; 7 positions agree with TRBD2. CDR1 and CDR2 from the germline V gene are MNHNY and SVGAGI (reference sequence). The CDR3 is 15 residues long. V gave up 2 bases and J gave up 1 base; unmatched junction bases: 3. The CDR3 loop is CASSYGTTRTDTQYF. In DNA, the CDR3 is TGTGCCAGCAGTTACGGGACTACACGCACAGATACGCAGTATTTT.

V is TRBV18 and J is TRBJ2-7; 13 bases match TRBD2. The CDR3 has 16 residues. The germline V gene encodes CDR1 KGHSH and CDR2 LQKENI. J was trimmed by 1 base and V by 3 bases; bases with no gene match: 3. DNA for the CDR3: TGTGCCAGCTCACCGACTAGCGGGGGGCGGTCCTACGAGCAGTACTTC. This encodes CASSPTSGGRSYEQYF.

The V gene is TRBV18, the J gene TRBJ1-1; D may be TRBD1 (6 bases). The V end lost 6 bases, the J end lost 1 base, and 15 bases lay between the germline ends. This CDR3 spans 15 amino acids. CDR1 and CDR2 (germline): KGHSH, LQKENI. In nucleotides, the CDR3 is TGTGCCAGCTCCGCGGAAGGGGGTCGGAACACTGAAGCTTTCTTT. It is translated as CASSAEGGRNTEAFF. The full variable domain, in which reference TRBV18 and TRBJ1-1 provide the parts outside the CDR3, is NAGVMQNPRHLVRRRGQEARLRCSPMKGHSHVYWYRQLPEEGLKFMVYLQKENIIDESGMPKERFSAEFPKEGPSILRIQQVVRGDSAAYFCASSAEGGRNTEAFFGQGTRLTVV.

The CDR3 coding sequence is TGCAGTGCCTGGACTAGTCCCGAGCAGTACTTC. Translation gives CSAWTSPEQYF. V and J are TRBV20-1 and TRBJ2-7, with TRBD2 matching 7 bases. CDR1 and CDR2 from the germline V gene are DFQATT and SNEGSKA (reference sequence). With V trimmed by 6 bases and J by 6 bases, 5 bases remained unmatched. CDR3 length: 11 amino acids.

The chain couples TRBV5-1 to TRBJ2-5; 8 bases align to TRBD1. Germline-derived CDR1 and CDR2 are SGHRS and YFSETQ. The V segment lost 2 bases and the J segment 5 bases; nucleotides outside the gene matches: 5. CDR3 length: 14 amino acids. For the CDR3, the DNA is TGCGCCAGCAGCTTAACAGGGGGTTACGAGACCCAGTACTTC. It codes for CASSLTGGYETQYF.

The chain employs TRBV7-2 and TRBJ2-7; TRBD2 is a possible D gene (5 bases). Germline CDR1 is SGHTA and CDR2 is FQGNSA. Trimming pared 0 bases from V and 7 bases from J, leaving 13 bases between. CDR3 length: 14 amino acids. CDR3: CASSLARRGMEQYF. The CDR3 coding sequence is TGTGCCAGCAGCTTAGCGCGCCGGGGTATGGAGCAGTACTTC.

This clone occurred a few times. The chain joins TRBV7-2 to TRBJ2-5; tentatively, D is TRBD1 (5 bases). This CDR3 contains 14 residues. V gave up 3 bases and J gave up 1 base, with 9 bases separating them. The germline V gene has CDR1 SGHTA and CDR2 FQGNSA. For the CDR3, the DNA is TGTGCCAGCAGCTTCACAGGAGCCCAAGAGACCCAGTACTTC. The encoded protein is CASSFTGAQETQYF. The variable domain in full, with the rest retrieved from reference TRBV7-2 and TRBJ2-5, is GAGVSQSPSNKVTEKGKDVELRCDPISGHTALYWYRQSLGQGLEFLIYFQGNSAPDKSGLPSDRFSAERTGGSVSTLTIQRTQQEDSAVYLCASSFTGAQETQYFGPGTRLLVL.

This clone appeared a few times. V and J are TRBV7-2 and TRBJ2-2, with D possibly matching TRBD2 (6 bases). Germline V gene data show CDR1 as SGHTA and CDR2 as FQGNSA. V shed 0 bases and J shed 8 bases, with 10 bases lying between them. The CDR3 extends over 14 amino acids. In DNA, the CDR3 is TGTGCCAGCAGCTTAGCGCTCGGAGGGGGGGAGCTGTTTTTT. This gives the protein CASSLALGGGELFF. The variable domain in full, completed from reference TRBV7-2 and TRBJ2-2, reads GAGVSQSPSNKVTEKGKDVELRCDPISGHTALYWYRQSLGQGLEFLIYFQGNSAPDKSGLPSDRFSAERTGGSVSTLTIQRTQQEDSAVYLCASSLALGGGELFFGEGSRLTVL.

This chain connects TRBV6-1 to TRBJ2-1; 10 bases map to TRBD2. The trim removed 7 bases at V and 4 bases at J, leaving 4 bases unmatched. The CDR3 has 14 amino acids. Germline loops: CDR1 MNHNS, CDR2 SASEGT. Written as DNA, the CDR3 is TGTGCCAGCATTCCAGCGGGGGGGTACAATGAGCAGTTCTTC. It encodes CASIPAGGYNEQFF.

V usage is TRBV11-2 and J usage is TRBJ2-3; the match to TRBD2 covers 15 bases. Looked up from germline, CDR1 is SGHAT and CDR2 is FQNNGV. This CDR3 is built from 17 residues. The junction had 6 bases not matched to a gene; V was cut back by 5 bases and J by 3 bases. CDR3 bases: TGTGCCAGCAGCCTCGGACTAGCGGGAGGGCGGACAGATACGCAGTATTTT. Protein product: CASSLGLAGGRTDTQYF.

This clone is a singleton in its sample. CDR3 protein: CASTHGGGGFF. DNA for the CDR3: TGTGCCAGCACCCACGGGGGGGGAGGGTTCTTC. The rearrangement links TRBV6-1 to TRBJ2-1; 8 nucleotides agree with TRBD2. Germline V CDR1 and CDR2: MNHNS, SASEGT. With V trimmed by 7 bases and J by 15 bases, 8 bases remained unmatched. This CDR3 region has 11 residues.

The chain carries TRBV2 and TRBJ2-3, with 9 bases matching TRBD2. CDR1 is SNHLY and CDR2 is FYNNEI in the germline V gene. Unmatched junction bases numbered 3, after V lost 0 bases and J lost 5 bases. The CDR3 loop spans 15 amino acids. In DNA form, the CDR3 reads TGTGCCAGCAGTGAAGCGCGGGGGGGCCGAGATACGCAGTATTTT. It specifies CASSEARGGRDTQYF.

The rearrangement uses TRBV4-2 and TRBJ2-3; D is unresolved. CDR1 LGHNA and CDR2 YNFKEQ come from the germline V gene. V lost 5 bases to trimming and J lost 2 bases, with 8 bases between them. This CDR3 is 13 amino acids long. CDR3 amino acids: CASSITYTDTQYF. The DNA of the CDR3 is TGTGCCAGCAGCATAACTTACACAGATACGCAGTATTTT.

The CDR3 region has the DNA TGCGCCAGCAGCCGCGCGACCCGAGGAGGCGAGCAGTACTTC. This gives the protein CASSRATRGGEQYF. The rearrangement links TRBV5-1 to TRBJ2-5; TRBD2 is a possible D gene (5 bases). The J call may be faulty, since TRBJ2-7 better matches the DNA end. This CDR3 has 14 amino acids. Germline V gene lookup returns CDR1 SGHRS and CDR2 YFSETQ.

This clone was recorded a few times. The chain has TRBV7-2 and TRBJ2-7; no clear D gene. The V gene lost 1 base and the J gene lost 2 bases, with 9 bases spanning the gap. This CDR3 is 14 amino acids long. CDR1 and CDR2 (germline): SGHTA, FQGNSA. Written as DNA, the CDR3 is TGTGCCAGCAGCTTAGGGCTTAATACCTACGAGCAGTACTTC. Protein product: CASSLGLNTYEQYF.

This clone was seen a single time. V gene TRBV11-3 combines with J gene TRBJ2-1, with D possibly matching TRBD2 (6 bases). Germline V CDR1 and CDR2: SGHNT, YENEEA. Trimming took off 1 base at V and 2 bases at J, with 9 bases between the two ends. The CDR3 loop spans 15 amino acids. The CDR3 coding sequence is TGTGCCAGCAGCTTAGTCGCGGGGACCTACAATGAGCAGTTCTTC. Translated, it gives CASSLVAGTYNEQFF.

This chain links TRBV4-3 with TRBJ1-6; D gene uncertain. V was trimmed by 1 base and J by 6 bases, leaving 10 bases between them. The CDR3 runs to 15 residues. Germline V gives CDR1 LGHNA, CDR2 YSLEER. The CDR3 DNA sequence: TGCGCCAGCAGCCAAGGTACGGGTTCTAATTCACCCCTCCACTTT. Protein sequence: CASSQGTGSNSPLHF.

This clone has a handful of counts. The V call is TRBV13, the J call TRBJ1-3, with D maybe TRBD1 (6 bases). Germline V CDR1 and CDR2: PRHDT, FYEKMQ (reference sequence). CDR3 size: 15 residues. Trimming left V 4 bases short and J 4 bases short, with 14 bases between. CDR3: CASSSLQGIGNTIYF. The DNA of the CDR3 is TGTGCCAGCAGCTCCCTACAGGGAATCGGAAACACCATATATTTT. Full variable domain (outside the CDR3, taken from reference TRBV13 and TRBJ1-3): AAGVIQSPRHLIKEKRETATLKCYPIPRHDTVYWYQQGPGQDPQFLISFYEKMQSDKGSIPDRFSAQQFSDYHSELNMSSLELGDSALYFCASSSLQGIGNTIYFGEGSWLTVV.

The chain uses TRBV5-1 and TRBJ1-4; tentative D call: TRBD1 (5 bases). Germline V lookup: CDR1 SGHRS, CDR2 YFSETQ. V lost 0 bases and J 3 bases, leaving 6 bases between the germline ends. The CDR3 loop spans 14 amino acids. The CDR3 region is CASSLAGSNEKLFF. As DNA, the CDR3 is TGCGCCAGCAGCTTGGCAGGGTCTAATGAAAAACTGTTTTTT. The full variable domain, completed using reference TRBV5-1 and TRBJ1-4, is KAGVTQTPRYLIKTRGQQVTLSCSPISGHRSVSWYQQTPGQGLQFLFEYFSETQRNKGNFPGRFSGRQFSNSRSEMNVSTLELGDSALYLCASSLAGSNEKLFFGSGTQLSVL.

There are a few counts of this clone. The V call is TRBV5-6, the J call TRBJ2-6; 9 nucleotides align to TRBD1. CDR1 is SGHDT, CDR2 YYEEEE, per germline. The V segment lost 5 bases and the J segment 2 bases; nucleotides outside the gene matches: 8. The CDR3 extends over 17 amino acids. CDR3 DNA: TGTGCCAGCAGTCCCGGGACAGGGAGGCCTGGGGCCAACGTCCTGACTTTC. Its translation is CASSPGTGRPGANVLTF.

This clone was seen a few times. This sequence joins TRBV19 and TRBJ1-2; 7 nucleotides match TRBD1. The junction had 5 bases not matched to a gene; V was cut back by 5 bases and J by 5 bases. The CDR3 contains 13 residues. Germline V gene data show CDR1 as LNHDA and CDR2 as SQIVND (reference sequence). CDR3 region: CASSSGQRYGYTF. CDR3 sequence (DNA): TGTGCCAGTAGTTCGGGACAGCGTTATGGCTACACCTTC.

This chain connects TRBV6-6 to TRBJ2-5; a weak D match, TRBD1 (6 bases). CDR1 MNHNY and CDR2 SVGAGI come from the germline V gene (reference sequence). The CDR3 covers 14 residues. Trimming took 6 bases from V and 0 from J, leaving 11 bases between them. In DNA form, the CDR3 reads TGTGCCAGCAGCGCAACAGGGAACCAAGAGACCCAGTACTTC. Translated: CASSATGNQETQYF.

This rearrangement joins TRBV5-6 to TRBJ2-1; 9 bases align to TRBD2. Germline CDR1 is SGHDT and CDR2 is YYEEEE. The CDR3 runs to 16 residues. The trim removed 4 bases at V and 0 bases at J, leaving 5 bases unmatched. The CDR3 sequence is CASSRAGGNSYNEQFF. CDR3 coding DNA: TGTGCCAGCAGCCGAGCGGGGGGAAACTCCTACAATGAGCAGTTCTTC. The full variable domain, completed using reference TRBV5-6 and TRBJ2-1, is DAGVTQSPTHLIKTRGQQVTLRCSPKSGHDTVSWYQQALGQGPQFIFQYYEEEERQRGNFPDRFSGHQFPNYSSELNVNALLLGDSALYLCASSRAGGNSYNEQFFGPGTRLTVL.

Concerning this clone itself: Its ends do not fully match the called genes, so a read error is possible. This chain joins TRBV28 and TRBJ2-7, with 8 bases that match TRBD1. CDR3 length equals 13 residues. CDR1 and CDR2 from the germline V gene are MDHEN and SYDVKM. The CDR3 DNA is TGTGCCAGCAGACTTGGGGCCGCGGGACAGGTGAACTTC. Its translation is CASRLGAAGQVNF.